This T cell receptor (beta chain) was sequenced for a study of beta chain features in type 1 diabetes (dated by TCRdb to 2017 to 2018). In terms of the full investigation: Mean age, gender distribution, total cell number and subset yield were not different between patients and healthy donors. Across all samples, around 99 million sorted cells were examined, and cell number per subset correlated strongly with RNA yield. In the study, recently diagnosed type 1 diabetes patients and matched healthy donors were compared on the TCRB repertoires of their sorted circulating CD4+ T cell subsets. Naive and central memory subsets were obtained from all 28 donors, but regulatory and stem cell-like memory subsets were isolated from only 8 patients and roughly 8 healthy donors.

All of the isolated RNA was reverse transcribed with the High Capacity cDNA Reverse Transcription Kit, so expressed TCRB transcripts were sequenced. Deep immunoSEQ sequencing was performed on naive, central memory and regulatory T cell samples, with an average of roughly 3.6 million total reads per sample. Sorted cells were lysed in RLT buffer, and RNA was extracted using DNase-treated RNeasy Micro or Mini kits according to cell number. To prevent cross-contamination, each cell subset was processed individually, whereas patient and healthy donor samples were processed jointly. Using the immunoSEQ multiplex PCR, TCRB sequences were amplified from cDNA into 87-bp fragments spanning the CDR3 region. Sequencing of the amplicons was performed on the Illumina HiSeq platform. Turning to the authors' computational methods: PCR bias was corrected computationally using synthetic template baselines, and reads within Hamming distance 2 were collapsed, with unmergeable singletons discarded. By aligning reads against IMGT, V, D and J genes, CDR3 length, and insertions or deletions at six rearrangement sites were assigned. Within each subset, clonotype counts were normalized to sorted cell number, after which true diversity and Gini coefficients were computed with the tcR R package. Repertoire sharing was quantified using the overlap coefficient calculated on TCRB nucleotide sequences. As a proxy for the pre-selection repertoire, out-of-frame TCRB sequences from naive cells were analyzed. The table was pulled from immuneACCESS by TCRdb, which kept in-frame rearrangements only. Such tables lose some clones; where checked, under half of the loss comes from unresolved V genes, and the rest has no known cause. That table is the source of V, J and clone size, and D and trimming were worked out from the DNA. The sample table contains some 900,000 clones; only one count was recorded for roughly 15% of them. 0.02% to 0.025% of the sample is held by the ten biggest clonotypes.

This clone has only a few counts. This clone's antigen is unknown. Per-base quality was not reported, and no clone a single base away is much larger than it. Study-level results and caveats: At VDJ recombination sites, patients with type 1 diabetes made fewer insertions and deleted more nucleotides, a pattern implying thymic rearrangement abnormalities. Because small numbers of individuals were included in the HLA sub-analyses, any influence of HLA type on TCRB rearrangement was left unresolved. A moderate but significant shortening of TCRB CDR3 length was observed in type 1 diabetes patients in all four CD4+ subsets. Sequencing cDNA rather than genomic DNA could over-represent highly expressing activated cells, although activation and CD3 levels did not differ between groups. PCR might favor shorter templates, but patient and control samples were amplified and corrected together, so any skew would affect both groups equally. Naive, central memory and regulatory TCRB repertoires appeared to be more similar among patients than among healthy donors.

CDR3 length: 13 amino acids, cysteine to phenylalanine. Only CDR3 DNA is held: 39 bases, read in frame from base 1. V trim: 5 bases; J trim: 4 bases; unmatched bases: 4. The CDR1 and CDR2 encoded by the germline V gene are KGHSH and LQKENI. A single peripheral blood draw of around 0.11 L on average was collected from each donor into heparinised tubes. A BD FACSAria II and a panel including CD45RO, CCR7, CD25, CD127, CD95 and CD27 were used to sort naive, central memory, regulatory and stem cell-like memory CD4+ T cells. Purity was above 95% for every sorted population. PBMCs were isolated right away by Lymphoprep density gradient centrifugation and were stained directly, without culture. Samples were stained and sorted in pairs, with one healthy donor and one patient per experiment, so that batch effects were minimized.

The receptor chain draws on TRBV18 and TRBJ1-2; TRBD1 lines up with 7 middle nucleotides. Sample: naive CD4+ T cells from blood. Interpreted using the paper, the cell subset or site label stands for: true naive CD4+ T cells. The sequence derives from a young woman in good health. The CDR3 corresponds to CASSKDRIYGYTF. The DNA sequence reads TGTGCCAGCTCAAAGGACAGGATCTATGGCTACACCTTC.